The 21 T cell receptor beta chains given below trace back to one sample, sequenced in a study of T cells in Graves' hyperthyroidism and ophthalmopathy. RNA transcripts provided the source from which TCR beta CDR3 regions were amplified. Carried out on the TCR CDR3, a first-round RT-PCR used the HTBI primer set. Using its own MiXCR run on the multiplex PCR reads, TCRdb lists one record per CDR3 protein. Among hundreds of thousands of distinct CDR3 sequences, approximately 14% were seen once, and the ten largest hold less than 6%. Sample: blood. The receptors were gathered from a woman in her 30s with Graves' hyperthyroidism that later progressed to Graves' ophthalmopathy.

This clonotype occurred once. A much bigger clone sits one base away, suggesting this may be a read error. CDR3 coding DNA: TGTGCCAGCGGGCCCCCCCAGGGAGTTACTACTAACTATGGCTACACCTTC. This codes for CASGPPQGVTTNYGYTF. V is TRBV6-2 or TRBV6-3 and J is TRBJ1-2, with a possible D match to TRBD1 (5 bases). The ends were cut back, 8 bases at V and 0 bases at J, with 22 bases in the middle. Germline assignment: CDR1 MNHEY and CDR2 SVGEGT. The length of the CDR3 is 17 residues.

On this clonotype: An end of the junction differs from the germline gene, which may be a read error. J is TRBJ1-1 and V is TRBV2, with D maybe TRBD1 (6 bases). CDR1 is SNHLY, CDR2 FYNNEI, per germline. The CDR3 extends over 16 amino acids. The chain's CDR3 is CAGSGGRAGLNTEAFF. Here the CDR3 DNA reads TGTGCCGGCAGTGGGGGGCGTGCAGGGTTAAACACTGAAGCTTTCTTT.

This chain connects TRBV24-1 to TRBJ2-1; 11 bases map to TRBD2. V dropped 1 base and J dropped 6; count of bases not matched to a gene: 4. CDR1 is KGHDR, CDR2 SFDVKD, per germline. The CDR3 spans 16 residues. The CDR3 loop reads CATSDFSLAGGNEQFF. CDR3 DNA sequence: TGTGCCACCAGTGATTTCTCGCTAGCGGGAGGCAATGAGCAGTTCTTC.

The V gene is TRBV20-1, the J gene TRBJ2-6; 10 bases agree with TRBD1. Germline CDR1 and CDR2: DFQATT and SNEGSKA (reference sequence). Trimming took 3 bases from V and 0 from J; bases not matched to a gene: 5. The CDR3 has 17 residues. The CDR3 coding sequence is TGCAGTGCTAGTAGGACAGGGGGTTTCTCTGGGGCCAACGTCCTGACTTTC. The encoded protein is CSASRTGGFSGANVLTF.

The CDR3 nucleotides read TGTGCCAGCAGCAACGGTTGGGGACGGAATGAAAAACTGTTTTTT. As protein: CASSNGWGRNEKLFF. The chain has TRBV5-6 and TRBJ1-4; D possibly corresponds to TRBD1 (5 bases). Germline V CDR1 and CDR2: SGHDT, YYEEEE. V was clipped by 4 bases and J by 5 bases, with 15 bases between them. The CDR3 covers 15 residues.

This clonotype was seen a handful of times. The chain uses TRBV5-6 and TRBJ2-7, with 7 positions matching TRBD2. The CDR3 contains 16 residues. CDR1 and CDR2 from the germline V gene are SGHDT and YYEEEE. The ends lost 1 base at V and 2 bases at J; junction bases unmatched: 9. The CDR3 sequence is CASSLSGVKGTYEQYF. The CDR3 DNA is TGTGCCAGCAGCTTGAGCGGGGTCAAAGGGACCTACGAGCAGTACTTC. Looking up the rest from reference TRBV5-6 and TRBJ2-7 gives the full variable domain: DAGVTQSPTHLIKTRGQQVTLRCSPKSGHDTVSWYQQALGQGPQFIFQYYEEEERQRGNFPDRFSGHQFPNYSSELNVNALLLGDSALYLCASSLSGVKGTYEQYFGPGTRLTVT.

This clonotype was observed many times. The rearrangement uses TRBV5-1 and TRBJ2-7, with 7 bases fitting TRBD2. CDR3 length: 15 residues. J was trimmed by 7 bases and V by 0 bases; bases with no gene match: 10. Germline V gene data show CDR1 as SGHRS and CDR2 as YFSETQ. The CDR3 reads CASSLASGALWEQYF. In nucleotides, the CDR3 is TGCGCCAGCAGCTTGGCTAGCGGAGCCCTTTGGGAGCAGTACTTC. Variable domain in full (rest from reference TRBV5-1 and TRBJ2-7): KAGVTQTPRYLIKTRGQQVTLSCSPISGHRSVSWYQQTPGQGLQFLFEYFSETQRNKGNFPGRFSGRQFSNSRSEMNVSTLELGDSALYLCASSLASGALWEQYFGPGTRLTVT.

The chain joins TRBV18 to TRBJ1-1; no clear D. CDR3 length equals 11 residues. V dropped 6 bases and J dropped 7 bases, with 9 bases sitting between them. Per germline, CDR1 KGHSH and CDR2 LQKENI. The CDR3 protein is CASSTLDEAFF. For the CDR3, the DNA is TGTGCCAGCTCGACCTTAGATGAAGCTTTCTTT. Filled out from reference TRBV18 and TRBJ1-1, the complete variable domain reads NAGVMQNPRHLVRRRGQEARLRCSPMKGHSHVYWYRQLPEEGLKFMVYLQKENIIDESGMPKERFSAEFPKEGPSILRIQQVVRGDSAAYFCASSTLDEAFFGQGTRLTVV.

The V gene is TRBV20-1, the J gene TRBJ2-7; 10 bases agree with TRBD2. The CDR3 length is 16 residues. The V gene's germline CDR1 is DFQATT and CDR2 SNEGSKA (reference sequence). V lost 3 bases to trimming and J lost 1 base; unmatched junction nucleotides: 9. The CDR3 here is CSARPSSGSVSYEQYF. The DNA of the CDR3 is TGCAGTGCTAGGCCTTCTAGCGGGAGTGTATCCTACGAGCAGTACTTC.

This clonotype was observed once. V is TRBV6-1 and J is TRBJ1-3; D gene ambiguous. This CDR3 is built from 12 residues. Per germline, CDR1 MNHNS and CDR2 SASEGT. The ends were cut back, 10 bases at V and 2 bases at J, with 9 bases in the middle. CDR3 coding DNA: TGTGCCATGGGAGGGACTGGAAACACCATATATTTT. This codes for CAMGGTGNTIYF.

This clonotype was counted many times. The genes are TRBV12-3 or TRBV12-4 and TRBJ2-7; no reliable D call. Trimming left V 1 base short and J 0 bases short, with 4 bases between. The CDR3 consists of 13 residues. The CDR3 loop is CASSLDNSYEQYF. CDR3 coding DNA: TGTGCCAGCAGTTTAGACAACTCCTACGAGCAGTACTTC.

This clonotype has at least ten counts. The chain recombines TRBV30 with TRBJ2-7; D is undetermined. Trimming took off 0 bases at V and 6 bases at J, with 18 bases between the two ends. Germline CDR1 GTSNPN, CDR2 SVGIG (reference sequence). The CDR3 is 15 amino acids. The CDR3: CAWSVRSPTLGEQYF. The CDR3 DNA sequence: TGTGCCTGGAGTGTTAGGTCACCCACCCTCGGCGAGCAGTACTTC.

This clonotype was seen repeatedly, ten times or more. The rearrangement links TRBV30 to TRBJ2-2; D could derive from TRBD1 or TRBD2 (5 bases each). The CDR3 is 14 residues long. Deletions cut 8 bases from V and 0 bases from J, with 13 bases between. Germline CDR1 GTSNPN, CDR2 SVGIG (reference sequence). CDR3 sequence (DNA): TGTGCCCTCGGGGCCGCGGCGAACACCGGGGAGCTGTTTTTT. As protein: CALGAAANTGELFF.

This clonotype has a count of ten or more. The V and J genes are TRBV5-8 and TRBJ2-7, with D perhaps TRBD2 (6 bases). Germline CDR1 reads SGHTS; CDR2 reads YDEGEE. The length of the CDR3 is 15 residues. Trimming pared 0 bases from V and 1 base from J, leaving 11 bases between. This CDR3 reads CASSLASALSYEQYF. CDR3 nucleotide sequence: TGTGCCAGCAGCTTGGCTAGCGCGTTATCCTACGAGCAGTACTTC. The full variable domain, its missing parts supplied by reference TRBV5-8 and TRBJ2-7, is EAGVTQSPTHLIKTRGQQATLRCSPISGHTSVYWYQQALGLGLQFLLWYDEGEERNRGNFPPRFSGRQFPNYSSELNVNALELEDSALYLCASSLASALSYEQYFGPGTRLTVT.

At least ten counts were recorded for this clonotype. The V and J genes are TRBV28 and TRBJ1-5; no clear D. The V and J ends lost 5 bases and 7 bases respectively, with 21 bases between them. CDR3 size: 16 residues. Germline V CDR1 and CDR2: MDHEN, SYDVKM. The DNA of the CDR3 is TGTGCCAGCAGTCCCTTTAGAGTAAGGGAAGGACAGCCCCAGCATTTT. Translated: CASSPFRVREGQPQHF.

The chain recombines TRBV27 with TRBJ2-5, with D perhaps TRBD2 (6 bases). Germline V gives CDR1 MNHEY, CDR2 SMNVEV (reference sequence). The CDR3 length is 13 residues. V lost 2 bases to trimming and J lost 12 bases, with 16 bases between them. The CDR3 protein is CASSLIPGGDEYF. The CDR3 DNA is TGTGCCAGCAGTTTAATCCCCGGGGGTGATGAGTACTTC.

The chain has TRBV6-1 and TRBJ2-7, with a weak D call TRBD2 (6 bases). V dropped 5 bases and J dropped 7 bases, with 21 bases sitting between them. The CDR3 has 15 residues. The V gene's germline CDR1 is MNHNS and CDR2 SASEGT. The CDR3 region has the DNA TGTGCCAGCAGTACTAGGGGACTCCCCGGCGGAGAGCAGTACTTC. Its protein is CASSTRGLPGGEQYF.

This clonotype has at least ten counts. This chain joins TRBV11-2 and TRBJ1-4, with D unclear. CDR1 SGHAT and CDR2 FQNNGV come from the germline V gene. The CDR3 length is 14 residues. Trimming left V 2 bases short and J 4 bases short, with 8 bases between. CDR3 region: CASSLTDYNEKLFF. CDR3 in DNA: TGTGCCAGCAGCTTAACGGATTATAATGAAAAACTGTTTTTT.

This clonotype was seen ten or more times. This sequence joins TRBV20-1 and TRBJ2-1; D remains ambiguous. CDR1 is DFQATT and CDR2 is SNEGSKA in the germline V gene (reference sequence). V was clipped by 3 bases and J by 7 bases, with 16 bases between them. The CDR3 loop spans 14 amino acids. Written as DNA, the CDR3 is TGCAGTGCTAGCATACCAAAGGGTAAGAATGAGCAGTTCTTC. Its translation: CSASIPKGKNEQFF.

This clonotype was recorded at least ten times. The V call is TRBV10-2, the J call TRBJ2-2; the D gene is possibly TRBD1 (5 bases). The CDR3 contains 11 residues. Germline V gene lookup returns CDR1 WSHSY and CDR2 SAAADI. V was cut by 10 bases and J by 7 bases, with 10 bases left in between. CDR3 nucleotides: TGCGCCACGACAGTCGACGGGGAGCTGTTTTTT. Amino acids: CATTVDGELFF.

This clonotype appeared many times. One end of the junction varies from germline; a read error may be responsible. The genes are TRBV2 and TRBJ2-7; 9 nucleotides agree with TRBD2. The CDR3 has 15 residues. CDR1 and CDR2 from the germline V gene are SNHLY and FYNNEI. The DNA for the CDR3 is TGTGCCAGCAGTGATTTACTAGCGGGCTCCCACGAGCAGTACTTC. It specifies CASSDLLAGSHEQYF.